The sequence of this T cell receptor (beta chain) was determined in a study of cytotoxic CD8 clonotypes in ibrutinib-treated CLL (dated by TCRdb to the early 2020s). The study in broad terms: The cohort included approximately 15 treatment-naive and about a dozen relapsed/refractory patients; 17 to 18 were IGHV unmutated. Responses were partial in roughly 24 patients and complete in 2; after median about 70 months follow-up, roughly 14 stayed in remission and about 12 progressed. Response samples were taken after a median of roughly eleven months on treatment, ranging from about 6 to 40 months. An average of approximately 260,000 productive templates and tens of thousands of productive rearrangements was obtained per sample. Longitudinal samples were obtainable from about 30% of the roughly 90 participants in the trial. Cryopreserved peripheral blood mononuclear cells were collected at three points: before therapy, at response, and at either sustained remission or disease progression. Patients were still on ibrutinib when every remission and progressive disease sample was collected.

What this sample's time point label stands for: around 25 months on ibrutinib. For TCR beta library preparation, about 1.8 micrograms of genomic DNA were isolated from cryopreserved PBMCs. Longitudinal blood samples from CLL patients on ibrutinib monotherapy were analyzed using high-throughput TCR beta sequencing. Patients were enrolled in a phase 2 open-label single-center ibrutinib monotherapy trial. Broad study findings and their caveats: Clonality increased at ibrutinib response, stayed stable in sustained remission, and fell back toward baseline at progression. Public clonotypes were found to be uncommon and were observed to contract or remain stable during treatment; the increase in clonality was shown to reflect expansion of private clonotypes at ibrutinib response. At baseline, clonality was higher than in age-matched healthy donors and showed a strong correlation with circulating CD8+ T-cell counts. Sustained-remission and progressing patients did not have matched sampling times, and lymph node repertoires were not examined.

Points on this clone: Its antigen is currently not known. No qualities accompany the bases; no much larger clone lies one base away.

V lost 9 bases and J lost 2 bases, and the count of bases not matched to a germline gene is 5. Looking up the germline V gene (reference sequence) yields CDR1 MNHEY and CDR2 SMNVEV. Its CDR3 holds 13 amino acids, cysteine through phenylalanine. This entry keeps only the CDR3 DNA: 39 bases, framed from base 1. Each clonotype received, on average, around 10x coverage in deep resolution sequencing performed on a MiSeq, where the target depth lay between 1 in 1 million and 1 in 200,000 T cells. The immunoSEQ hsTCRB Kit was used to generate the TCR beta libraries. The study's processing was this. The data were analyzed with ImmunoSEQ Analyzer and ImmunoSEQ Data Assistant, and V, D and J gene assignments followed IMGT definitions. Clonality, which ranges from 0 to 1, was calculated as one minus the normalized Shannon entropy of productive rearrangement frequencies. Only overrepresented clonotypes making up at least 0.05% of each patient's repertoire were included in the public clonotype analysis. Some 14 age-matched healthy donor repertoires from immuneACCESS served as clonality controls. This is the immuneACCESS table as TCRdb keeps it, with only in-frame sequences that have V and J called. A part of the clones is gone; compared with another copy, unresolved V genes explain less than half, and the rest is unexplained. For V, J and clone size, that table is used; D and trimming come from the DNA. For this sample there are 150,000 to 200,000 clones; around 70% appear just once. Together, the top ten hold 13% of the sample.

The receptor was isolated from a human donor with chronic lymphocytic leukemia. Recombination joined TRBV27 with TRBJ1-1, with 8 bases matching TRBD1. Sample: PBMCs, taken after 24 months of ibrutinib treatment. At the DNA level, the sequence is TGTGCCAGTGGGGACAGGAGAAACACTGAAGCTTTCTTT. It translates to CASGDRRNTEAFF.